One sample yielded the 29 T cell receptor beta chains listed below, sequenced in a study of blood T cell repertoires in COVID-19. This table comes from immunoSEQ multiplex PCR, and its TCRdb copy is limited to in-frame clones, with some not included. In the table there are around 250,000 clones, 70% to 90% of which are singletons. The sample comprised PBMCs or T cells enriched from blood (not recorded which). These receptors all come from a woman aged 45-60 years who had recovered from COVID-19.

The chain couples TRBV4-1 to TRBJ2-7; the match to TRBD2 covers 12 bases. The CDR3 covers 14 residues. Germline CDR1 and CDR2: MGHRA and YSYEKL. With V trimmed by 7 bases and J by 5 bases, 6 bases remained unmatched. CDR3 amino acids: CASTPTSGRHEQYF. CDR3 DNA: TGCGCCAGCACCCCGACTAGCGGGAGACACGAGCAGTACTTC.

The V and J genes are TRBV13 and TRBJ1-3; maybe TRBD1 (6 bases). The CDR3 spans 14 residues. Germline-derived CDR1 and CDR2 are PRHDT and FYEKMQ (reference sequence). V was trimmed by 1 base and J by 4 bases, leaving 8 bases between them. This CDR3 reads CASSLAGAGNTIYF. As DNA, the CDR3 is TGTGCCAGCAGCTTAGCAGGGGCCGGAAACACCATATATTTT.

The gene calls are TRBV5-1 and TRBJ1-2; D might be TRBD1 (6 bases). Germline lookup yields CDR1 SGHRS and CDR2 YFSETQ. V gave up 1 base and J gave up 5 bases, with 18 bases separating them. This CDR3 region has 16 residues. CDR3 loop: CASSLLGASGGYGYTF. The DNA for the CDR3 is TGCGCCAGCAGCTTGTTGGGGGCCTCGGGCGGTTATGGCTACACCTTC.

The chain is built from TRBV27 and TRBJ2-6; 7 bases map to TRBD1. V was clipped by 6 bases and J by 4 bases; unmatched bases: 12. CDR3 length: 17 residues. The germline CDR1 and CDR2 sequences are MNHEY and SMNVEV (reference sequence). The CDR3 DNA sequence: TGTGCCAGCAGCAAGCAGACAGGGTCTCTCGGGGCCAACGTCCTGACTTTC. Translation gives CASSKQTGSLGANVLTF.

CDR3 coding DNA: TGTGCCAGCAGTACAGCATTCACTGAAGCTTTCTTT. Amino acid sequence: CASSTAFTEAFF. The rearrangement uses TRBV6-5 and TRBJ1-1, with D unresolved. Germline CDR1 MNHEY, CDR2 SVGAGI. The CDR3 spans 12 residues. The germline V and J ends were trimmed by 5 bases and 4 bases, with 8 bases remaining between them.

J is TRBJ2-2 and V is TRBV5-1, with D perhaps TRBD2 (6 bases). Germline V lookup: CDR1 SGHRS, CDR2 YFSETQ. The CDR3 has 15 residues. V was pared by 2 bases and J by 3 bases, with 11 bases between. Here the CDR3 reads CASSFGGSDTGELFF. The CDR3 DNA sequence: TGCGCCAGCAGCTTTGGGGGGAGCGACACCGGGGAGCTGTTTTTT.

CDR3 sequence (DNA): TGTGCCAGCAGCCCTCAGGAGACCCAGTACTTC. Encoded protein: CASSPQETQYF. The V gene is TRBV13, the J gene TRBJ2-5; D ambiguous. V was cut by 5 bases and J by 5 bases, with 6 bases left in between. This CDR3 spans 11 amino acids. Germline CDR1 reads PRHDT; CDR2 reads FYEKMQ (reference sequence).

The chain is built from TRBV5-1 and TRBJ2-1; possibly TRBD1 for D (6 bases). Trimming stripped 0 bases from V and 7 bases from J, with 17 bases between. The CDR3 has 16 residues. CDR1 and CDR2 (germline): SGHRS, YFSETQ. The CDR3 DNA follows: TGCGCCAGCAGCTTGGCCCTGTCAGGGGATGCAAATGAGCAGTTCTTC. Encoded protein: CASSLALSGDANEQFF.

This clone was recorded only once. The chain has TRBV5-4 and TRBJ1-1; 8 positions agree with TRBD1. The CDR3 sequence is 14 residues long. The V segment lost 3 bases and the J segment 1 base; nucleotides outside the gene matches: 2. CDR1 and CDR2 from the germline V gene are SGHNT and YYREEE (reference sequence). The CDR3 sequence: CASSWTGRNTEAFF. The CDR3 nucleotides read TGTGCCAGCAGCTGGACAGGGAGGAACACTGAAGCTTTCTTT.

This chain uses TRBV6-1 with TRBJ1-4, with D perhaps TRBD1 (6 bases). Germline V gene data show CDR1 as MNHNS and CDR2 as SASEGT. The V end lost 1 base, the J end lost 11 bases, and 26 bases lay between the germline ends. The CDR3 is 18 amino acids. CDR3 in amino acids: CASSEVLSLGQGPRKLFF. CDR3 coding DNA: TGTGCCAGCAGTGAAGTGTTAAGCTTAGGGCAGGGGCCTCGGAAACTGTTTTTT.

V gene TRBV3-1 (or the pseudogene TRBV3-2) combines with J gene TRBJ2-1; no definite D call. Germline CDR1 and CDR2: LGHDT and YNNKEL (reference sequence). V shed 0 bases and J shed 6 bases, with 6 bases lying between them. The CDR3 has 13 amino acids. This CDR3 is CASSQDEFNEQFF. The CDR3 bases are TGTGCCAGCAGCCAAGATGAGTTCAATGAGCAGTTCTTC.

This chain joins TRBV30 and TRBJ2-3, with TRBD2 matching 7 bases. The V segment lost 4 bases and the J segment 4 bases; nucleotides outside the gene matches: 5. CDR1 GTSNPN and CDR2 SVGIG come from the germline V gene (reference sequence). The CDR3 has 13 residues. The CDR3 loop reads CAWTRLAPDTQYF. CDR3 sequence (DNA): TGTGCCTGGACAAGACTAGCCCCAGATACGCAGTATTTT. Complete variable domain (other parts from reference TRBV30 and TRBJ2-3): SQTIHQWPATLVQPVGSPLSLECTVEGTSNPNLYWYRQAAGRGLQLLFYSVGIGQISSEVPQNLSASRPQDRQFILSSKKLLLSDSGFYLCAWTRLAPDTQYFGPGTRLTVL.

The chain recombines TRBV4-2 with TRBJ2-3, with 11 bases aligning to TRBD2. Germline CDR1 LGHNA, CDR2 YNFKEQ. V was pared by 0 bases and J by 6 bases, with 5 bases of the junction left unmatched. There are 16 residues in the CDR3. DNA for the CDR3: TGTGCCAGCAGCCAAGAAACTAGCGGGAGAATGGATACGCAGTATTTT. Protein sequence: CASSQETSGRMDTQYF.

This chain joins TRBV7-9 and TRBJ2-1; D is undetermined. The germline gives CDR1 SEHNR, CDR2 FQNEAQ (reference sequence). This CDR3 is built from 17 residues. The V gene lost 5 bases and the J gene lost 0 bases, with 17 bases spanning the gap. The CDR3: CASSPSSWQSSYNEQFF. CDR3 sequence (DNA): TGTGCCAGCAGCCCGAGTAGCTGGCAGAGCTCCTACAATGAGCAGTTCTTC.

Turning to this clone: Other nucleotide sequences in the sample specify the same CDR3. This chain links TRBV28 with TRBJ1-2; no reliable D call. V was cut by 3 bases and J by 7 bases, with 9 bases left in between. CDR3 length equals 12 residues. CDR1 is MDHEN and CDR2 is SYDVKM in the germline V gene. This chain's CDR3 is CASSLRVGGYTF. CDR3 coding DNA: TGTGCCAGCAGTTTGAGGGTCGGTGGCTACACCTTC.

The CDR3 loop is CASSWGLAEETQYF. The CDR3 nucleotides are TGTGCCAGCAGTTGGGGACTAGCGGAAGAGACCCAGTACTTC. This chain connects TRBV27 to TRBJ2-5; 11 bases are a match to TRBD2. Trimming removed 4 bases from V and 3 bases from J; junction bases left unmatched: 1. Per the germline V gene, CDR1 is MNHEY and CDR2 is SMNVEV (reference sequence). The CDR3 has 14 amino acids.

The chain uses TRBV7-9 and TRBJ2-1, with 10 bases that match TRBD1. The germline CDR1 and CDR2 sequences are SEHNR and FQNEAQ (reference sequence). CDR3 length equals 18 residues. V lost 5 bases to trimming and J lost 2 bases; unmatched junction nucleotides: 12. The CDR3 DNA is TGTGCCAGCAGCCTCCGGGACAGGGGAAGGGGTACCTACAATGAGCAGTTCTTC. It encodes CASSLRDRGRGTYNEQFF.

V usage is TRBV28 and J usage is TRBJ1-6, with 7 positions matching TRBD1. This CDR3 has 13 amino acids. Germline V CDR1 and CDR2: MDHEN, SYDVKM. V shed 6 bases and J 9 bases; nucleotides not matched to a gene: 5. Written as DNA, the CDR3 is TGTGCCAGCAGACAGGGGTGGGGTTCACCCCTCCACTTT. Translating it yields CASRQGWGSPLHF.

The chain employs TRBV28 and TRBJ1-1; D might be TRBD1 (5 bases). Trimming cost V 3 bases and J 6 bases, with 8 bases left between them. CDR1 and CDR2 (germline): MDHEN, SYDVKM. This CDR3 region has 12 residues. The CDR3 spells CASSFPGPEAFF. CDR3 nucleotide sequence: TGTGCCAGCAGTTTTCCAGGGCCTGAAGCTTTCTTT.

The genes are TRBV6-1 and TRBJ2-2; 9 bases fit TRBD2. Germline V gives CDR1 MNHNS, CDR2 SASEGT. V lost 4 bases, J lost 0 bases, and 6 bases stayed unmatched. The CDR3 has 17 amino acids. The CDR3 here is CASSGGTSTTNTGELFF. As DNA, the CDR3 is TGTGCCAGCAGTGGAGGGACTAGCACCACGAACACCGGGGAGCTGTTTTTT.

The chain joins TRBV11-3 to TRBJ1-3; D gene uncertain. V lost 3 bases and J lost 0, with 9 bases in between. Looked up from germline, CDR1 is SGHNT and CDR2 is YENEEA. The CDR3 length is 15 residues. The CDR3, as DNA: TGTGCCAGCAGCTTCCGCGACTTCTCTGGAAACACCATATATTTT. It yields the protein CASSFRDFSGNTIYF.

This chain links TRBV29-1 with TRBJ1-1; no definite D call. Trimming stripped 3 bases from V and 6 bases from J, with 17 bases between. Per the germline V gene, CDR1 is SQVTM and CDR2 is ANQGSEA. The CDR3 consists of 14 residues. The CDR3, as DNA: TGCAGCGTTGATAAGGATCTAGGAGTCGCTGAAGCTTTCTTT. Translated, it gives CSVDKDLGVAEAFF.

The V gene is TRBV2, the J gene TRBJ1-1; the D gene is possibly TRBD1 (5 bases). Germline lookup yields CDR1 SNHLY and CDR2 FYNNEI. CDR3 length: 12 amino acids. Trimming left V 9 bases short and J 4 bases short, with 12 bases between. The CDR3 sequence is CARGGVRTEAFF. CDR3 sequence (DNA): TGTGCCAGGGGAGGGGTTCGCACTGAAGCTTTCTTT.

This clone was recorded once. The CDR3 protein is CASSPPFTGTEAFF. The CDR3 DNA follows: TGTGCCAGCTCACCACCGTTCACAGGGACTGAAGCTTTCTTT. This sequence joins TRBV18 and TRBJ1-1, with D perhaps TRBD1 (6 bases). The length of the CDR3 is 14 residues. The germline gives CDR1 KGHSH, CDR2 LQKENI. Trimming left V 0 bases short and J 5 bases short, with 10 bases between.

This chain connects TRBV4-1 to TRBJ1-1, with 8 nucleotides matching TRBD1. CDR1 and CDR2 (germline): MGHRA, YSYEKL. J gave up 1 base and V 4 bases, and 2 bases lay outside the gene matches. The CDR3 extends over 14 amino acids. CDR3 coding DNA: TGCGCCAGCAGCCCTACAGGGGGGAACACTGAAGCTTTCTTT. This gives the protein CASSPTGGNTEAFF.

The chain has TRBV12-3 or TRBV12-4 and TRBJ1-1, with D unclear. The CDR3 loop spans 13 amino acids. The V end was cut by 3 bases, the J end by 2 bases, with 7 bases between. The CDR3 region has the DNA TGTGCCAGCAGTTTGGCGGCAAACACTGAAGCTTTCTTT. Translation gives CASSLAANTEAFF.

The rearrangement links TRBV15 to TRBJ2-1; 7 nucleotides align to TRBD2. CDR1 and CDR2 (germline): LNHNV, YYDKDF (reference sequence). V lost 0 bases and J lost 8; bases outside the gene matches: 1. This CDR3 spans 13 amino acids. CDR3 nucleotides: TGTGCCACCAGCAGAGACGGGGGGTATGAGCAGTTCTTC. Translating it yields CATSRDGGYEQFF.

The table lists this clone with a few counts. The chain joins TRBV27 to TRBJ1-5, with D tentatively TRBD1 (5 bases). Trimming stripped 8 bases from V and 1 base from J, with 9 bases between. Germline-derived CDR1 and CDR2 are MNHEY and SMNVEV (reference sequence). The CDR3 runs 13 residues. CDR3 DNA sequence: TGTGCCAGCCGACAGATGAGCAATCAGCCCCAGCATTTT. This encodes CASRQMSNQPQHF.

This rearrangement joins TRBV5-1 to TRBJ2-7, with 10 nucleotides matching TRBD2. CDR1 is SGHRS and CDR2 is YFSETQ in the germline V gene. This CDR3 contains 15 residues. With V trimmed by 3 bases and J by 4 bases, 7 bases remained unmatched. For the CDR3, the DNA is TGCGCCAGCAGCTCCTCTAGCGGGAGCGTTTACGAGCAGTACTTC. As protein: CASSSSSGSVYEQYF.